This T cell receptor (beta chain) was profiled in a study of T-cell memory formation after mild COVID-19. Broader study findings: Pre-infection memory harbored some responding clones, suggesting cross-reactive memory joined.

Remarks on this clonotype: Antigen: not known.

In TCRdb, the 5' RACE reads were re-called with MiXCR into one record per CDR3 protein. The top ten clones hold about 8.7% of a sample with 350,000 to 450,000 distinct CDR3 sequences, 24% of them seen once. Looked up from germline, CDR1 is SGHTA and CDR2 is FQGNSA. The CDR3 consists of 17 residues. V dropped 1 base and J dropped 2; count of bases not matched to a gene: 10. The receptor was derived from an adult woman who had mild COVID-19 (a few samples of this study predate the infection). Cell type and time point are not known. V is TRBV7-2 and J is TRBJ2-5; 7 nucleotides align to TRBD1. Material: PBMCs or a T cell subset sorted from them (not recorded which). Here the CDR3 DNA reads TGTGCCAGCAGCTTAGGGCAAGGGACAGTCAAACAAGAGACCCAGTACTTC. Translated, it gives CASSLGQGTVKQETQYF.